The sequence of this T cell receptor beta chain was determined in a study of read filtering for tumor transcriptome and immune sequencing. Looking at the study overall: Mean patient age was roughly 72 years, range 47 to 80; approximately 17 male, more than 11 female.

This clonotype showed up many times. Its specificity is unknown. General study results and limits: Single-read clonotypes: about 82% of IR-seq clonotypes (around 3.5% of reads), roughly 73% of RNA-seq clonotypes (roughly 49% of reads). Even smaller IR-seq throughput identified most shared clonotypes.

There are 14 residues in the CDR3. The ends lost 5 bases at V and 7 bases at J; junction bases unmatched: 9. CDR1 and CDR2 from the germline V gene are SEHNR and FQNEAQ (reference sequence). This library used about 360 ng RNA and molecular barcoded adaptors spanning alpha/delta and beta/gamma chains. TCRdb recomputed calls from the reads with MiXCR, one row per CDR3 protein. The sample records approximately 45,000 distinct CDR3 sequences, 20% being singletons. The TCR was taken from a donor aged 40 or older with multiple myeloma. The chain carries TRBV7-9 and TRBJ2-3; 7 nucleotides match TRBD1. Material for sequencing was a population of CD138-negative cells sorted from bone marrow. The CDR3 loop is CASSPSQGVYTQYF. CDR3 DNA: TGTGCCAGCAGCCCCTCCCAGGGGGTGTATACGCAGTATTTT.